Sequencing of this TCR beta chain was carried out in a study of PD-L1 blockade in urothelial cancer. About the research overall: The analyses of blood took place 3 weeks (second dose) and 6 weeks after treatment start.

This CDR3 region has 13 residues. CDR1 and CDR2 from the germline V gene are SGHTS and YDEGEE. V trimming: 8 bases; J trimming: 6 bases; junction bases outside the gene matches: 10. TCR analog templates of synthetic origin were spiked into each PCR. Clones were sequenced by immunoSEQ multiplex PCR, and TCRdb holds only the in-frame ones, with some missing. In the table there are around 62,000 clones, more than 70% of which are singletons. Noted time point: peripheral blood 6 weeks after treatment start. Sequences were derived from PBMCs, sampled around atezolizumab (anti-PD-L1) treatment. V is TRBV5-8 and J is TRBJ1-1; 7 bases fit TRBD1. The sequence derives from a man in his sixties with urothelial cancer. CDR3 DNA sequence: TGTGCCAGTCGGGAGACAGGGATTCCTGAAGCTTTCTTT. Its protein is CASRETGIPEAFF.